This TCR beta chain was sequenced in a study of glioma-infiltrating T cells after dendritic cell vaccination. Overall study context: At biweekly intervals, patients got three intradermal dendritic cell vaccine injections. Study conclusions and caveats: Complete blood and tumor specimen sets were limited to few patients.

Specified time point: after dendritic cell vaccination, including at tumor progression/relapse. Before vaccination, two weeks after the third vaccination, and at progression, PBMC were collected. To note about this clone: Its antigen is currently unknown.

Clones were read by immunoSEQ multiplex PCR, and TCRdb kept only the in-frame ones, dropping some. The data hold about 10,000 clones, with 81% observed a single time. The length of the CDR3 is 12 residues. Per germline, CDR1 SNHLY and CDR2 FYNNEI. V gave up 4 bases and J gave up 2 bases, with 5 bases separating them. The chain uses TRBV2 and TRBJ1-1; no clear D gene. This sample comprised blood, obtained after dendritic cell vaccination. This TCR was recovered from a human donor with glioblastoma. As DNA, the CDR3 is TGTGCCAGCAGTGTGTCAAACACTGAAGCTTTCTTT. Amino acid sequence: CASSVSNTEAFF.